The source of this TCR beta chain is a study of blood T cell repertoires in COVID-19. Across the study: T cells, B-cell-depleted T cells, or PBMCs supplied cDNA or gDNA.

Germline V gives CDR1 SGHKS, CDR2 YYEKEE (reference sequence). Losses at the gene ends were 4 bases for V and 1 base for J; bases not matched to a gene: 8. The CDR3 spans 16 residues. Methods used by the authors: Quantification of nucleated cells was approximated via reference gene primer amplification. TCRdb keeps only in-frame clones here, not all; method: immunoSEQ multiplex PCR. V, J and clone size are those of that table, while D and trimming were read from the DNA. The sample comprises about 130,000 clones, around 86% of which are singletons, and around a tenth rests with the top ten. Sequencing was performed on peripheral blood. This TCR was sampled from a man aged 35 to 55 with active or convalescent COVID-19. The chain recombines TRBV5-5 with TRBJ2-5, with 9 bases identical to TRBD2. CDR3 region: CASSPGIAGAQETQYF. The CDR3 region has the DNA TGTGCCAGCAGCCCTGGGATAGCGGGGGCCCAAGAGACCCAGTACTTC.